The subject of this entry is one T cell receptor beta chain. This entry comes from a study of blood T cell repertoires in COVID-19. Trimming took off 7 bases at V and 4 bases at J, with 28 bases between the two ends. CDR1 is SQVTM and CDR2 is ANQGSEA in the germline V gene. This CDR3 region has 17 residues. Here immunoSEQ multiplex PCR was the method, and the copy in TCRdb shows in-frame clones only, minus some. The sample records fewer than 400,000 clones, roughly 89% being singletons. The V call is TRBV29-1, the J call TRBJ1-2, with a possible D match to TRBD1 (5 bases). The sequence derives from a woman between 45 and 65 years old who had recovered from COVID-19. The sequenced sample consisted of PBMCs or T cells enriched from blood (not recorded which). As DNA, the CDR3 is TGCAGCGCTTACGCACGTCAGGGCCCCCAAACCACCTATGGCTACACCTTC. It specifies CSAYARQGPQTTYGYTF.